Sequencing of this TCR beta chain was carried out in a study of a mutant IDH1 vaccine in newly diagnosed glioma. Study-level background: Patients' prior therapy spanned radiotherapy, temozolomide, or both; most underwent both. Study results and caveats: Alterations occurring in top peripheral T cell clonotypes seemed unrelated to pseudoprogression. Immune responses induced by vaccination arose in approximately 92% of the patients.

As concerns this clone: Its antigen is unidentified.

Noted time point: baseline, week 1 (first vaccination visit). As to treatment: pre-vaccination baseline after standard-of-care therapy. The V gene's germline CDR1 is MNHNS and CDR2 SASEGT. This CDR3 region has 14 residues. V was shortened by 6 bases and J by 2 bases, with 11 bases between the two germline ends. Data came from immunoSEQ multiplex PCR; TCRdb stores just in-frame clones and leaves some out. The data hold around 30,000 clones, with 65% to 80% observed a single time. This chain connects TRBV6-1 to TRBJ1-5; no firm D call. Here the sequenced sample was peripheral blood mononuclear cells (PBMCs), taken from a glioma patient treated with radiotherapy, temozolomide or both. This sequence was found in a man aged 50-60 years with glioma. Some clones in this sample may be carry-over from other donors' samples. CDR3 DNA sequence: TGTGCCAGCAGGCCCCCATCGGGCAATCAGCCCCAGCATTTT. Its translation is CASRPPSGNQPQHF.